This T cell receptor beta chain stems from a study of PD-L1 blockade in urothelial cancer. Across the study: About 90% of the 29 patients were men with bladder-origin urothelial cancer. Treatment start was followed by blood analysis at 3 weeks (second dose) and again at 6 weeks. Median T cell yield per blood sample was more than 120,000 cells.

Time point indicated: pretreatment peripheral blood. With 2 bases removed from V and 6 bases from J, the gap between germline ends came to 11 bases. Germline CDR1 and CDR2: KGHSH and LQKENI. The CDR3 covers 14 residues. The repertoire was sequenced with immunoSEQ multiplex PCR; TCRdb's copy has only in-frame clones and lacks some. The sample records more than 55,000 clones, 80% to 90% being singletons. The material sequenced was PBMCs, taken around atezolizumab (anti-PD-L1) treatment. The gene calls are TRBV18 and TRBJ2-1; D is possibly TRBD2 (5 bases). The sequence was obtained from a man in his 70s with urothelial cancer. DNA of the CDR3: TGTGCCAGCTCACCAGGAATGAGGGCCAATGAGCAGTTCTTC. Amino acid sequence: CASSPGMRANEQFF.